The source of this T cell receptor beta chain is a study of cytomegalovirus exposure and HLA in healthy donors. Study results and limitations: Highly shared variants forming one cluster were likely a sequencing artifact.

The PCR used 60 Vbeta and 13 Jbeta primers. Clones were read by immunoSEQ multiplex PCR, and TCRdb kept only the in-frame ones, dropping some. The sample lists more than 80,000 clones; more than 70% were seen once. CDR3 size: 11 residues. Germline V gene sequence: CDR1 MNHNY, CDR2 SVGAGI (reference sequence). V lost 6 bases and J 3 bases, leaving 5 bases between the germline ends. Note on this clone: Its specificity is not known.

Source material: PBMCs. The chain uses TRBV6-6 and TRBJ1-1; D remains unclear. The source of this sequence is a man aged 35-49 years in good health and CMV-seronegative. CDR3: CASSGDTEAFF. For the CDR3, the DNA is TGTGCCAGCAGCGGGGACACTGAAGCTTTCTTT.